The T cell receptor beta chain described here comes from a study of spatial heterogeneity in lung cancer (dated by TCRdb to the late 2010s). About the study as a whole: Donors were some 78 patients with early-stage, untreated non-small cell lung cancer from the lung TRACERx cohort. The study linked features of the TCR repertoire to counts of nonsynonymous mutations, which were determined by whole-exome sequencing of tumor tissue. At surgery, 220 tumor regions, around 65 matched nontumor lung samples and 45 to 60 PBMC samples were TCR-sequenced for both alpha and beta chains. Follow-up PBMC samples were sequenced whenever the samples were available, and the median time to follow-up was around 2 years after resection. In non-small cell lung cancer, the study made a quantitative comparison of TCR alpha and beta repertoires among multiple tumor regions, matched nontumor lung and blood. In the raw uncorrected reads, each unique combination of TCR and UMI appeared more than ten times on average. More beta-chain than alpha-chain transcripts were consistently detected, likely reflecting higher beta-chain transcript abundance. Broad study findings and their caveats: Only 14 to 15 patients were included in the comparisons of baseline and follow-up blood repertoires. Ubiquitous expanded tumor TCRs were detected in blood more often at tumor resection than at routine follow-up. Confirming at a functional level the hypothesis that regional TCRs recognize regional mutations was considered to require additional single-cell paired TCR alpha and beta sequencing.

The time point label corresponds to: blood at routine non-recurrence follow-up after resection. Without any cell sorting, TCR sequencing was performed on whole RNA extracted either from tumor and nontumor lung tissue or from cryopreserved PBMC samples. Patients were selected for TCR sequencing only if sufficient RNA was available from at least two tumor regions. The library was made by 5' RACE. Sequencing instrument: NextSeq 500. The TCR library protocol attached a unique molecular identifier to each TCR cDNA molecule to allow correction of PCR and sequencing errors. The source study handled its data this way. TCR identification, UMI-based error correction and CDR3 extraction were performed with Decombinator tools. Expanded TCRs were defined as those above a frequency of 2 per 1,000, corresponding to the top 1% of the tumor frequency distribution. Each repertoire was subsampled 100 times to 5,000 TCRs, after which Renyi diversity was computed with the R vegan package. CDR3 similarity networks were built from amino acid triplet string-kernel similarity, with CDR3s being connected when pairwise similarity was above 0.82. TCRdb handled the public reads itself, with Q25 trimming in fastp and clone calling in MiXCR, and kept productive beta chains. Rows are combined by CDR3 protein, so each entry shows the most common genes and DNA. It is TCRdb's table, rather than the study itself, that gives the V and J calls and clone size. For this sample there are more than 95,000 distinct CDR3 sequences; 12% appear just once. The ten biggest clones cover around a sixth of the sample.

This clonotype was seen many times. The clone's antigen remains unknown. Base qualities are not recorded, but no much larger clone differs from it by a single base. Relative to germline, V is 5 bases shorter and J is 5 bases shorter, with 7 bases between their ends. The CDR3 contains 12 residues, cysteine and phenylalanine counted. Only the CDR3 portion is preserved as DNA: 36 bases, with reading frame beginning at the first base. Looking up the germline V gene yields CDR1 KGHSH and CDR2 LQKENI. The V and J genes are TRBV18 and TRBJ2-1, with the D gene call left open. This TCR derives from a male donor with early-stage non-small cell lung cancer. Sample: PBMCs, taken at follow-up. DNA sequence: TGTGCCAGCTCAACTCGAGACAATGAGCAGTTCTTC. Its amino acids are CASSTRDNEQFF.